These 11 T cell receptor beta chains originate from one sample sequenced in a study of T cells in Graves' hyperthyroidism and ophthalmopathy. Amplified regions were TCR beta CDR3 sequences from RNA transcripts. Carried out on the TCR CDR3, a first-round RT-PCR used the HTBI primer set. TCRdb ran MiXCR on the multiplex PCR reads and lists one entry per CDR3 protein. Of hundreds of thousands of distinct CDR3 sequences in the sample, approximately 14% were seen once. The sequenced material came from blood. Receptor source: a man aged 18 to 29 with Graves' ophthalmopathy.

This clonotype appeared a few times. This CDR3 reads CASSFDVPYEQYF. CDR3 bases: TGCGCCAGCAGCTTCGACGTCCCCTACGAGCAGTACTTC. The V and J genes are TRBV5-1 and TRBJ2-7; D is undetermined. Per germline, CDR1 SGHRS and CDR2 YFSETQ. V lost 2 bases, J lost 2 bases, and 8 bases lay in between. The CDR3 is 13 amino acids.

The V gene is TRBV20-1, the J gene TRBJ1-5; no reliable D call. CDR1 and CDR2 from the germline V gene are DFQATT and SNEGSKA (reference sequence). Trimming cost V 3 bases and J 6 bases, with 12 bases left between them. The CDR3 extends over 13 amino acids. DNA for the CDR3: TGCAGTGCTAGGAGGGCCGGTGTTCAGCCCCAGCATTTT. It yields the protein CSARRAGVQPQHF.

This clonotype showed up just a few times. This chain connects TRBV20-1 to TRBJ2-7, with a possible D match to TRBD1 (6 bases). This CDR3 region has 15 residues. Trimming shortened V by 0 bases and J by 6 bases, and 18 bases separated the two germline ends. Germline values: CDR1 DFQATT, CDR2 SNEGSKA (reference sequence). CDR3 nucleotides: TGCAGTGCTAGAGAAGGAGTCAGGGGCTGGGGCGAGCAGTACTTC. This sequence encodes CSAREGVRGWGEQYF.

This clonotype came up a few times. The chain couples TRBV29-1 to TRBJ2-7; weak D call: TRBD1 (6 bases). Trimming removed 6 bases from V and 0 bases from J, with 12 bases in between. Germline V lookup: CDR1 SQVTM, CDR2 ANQGSEA. The CDR3 runs to 13 residues. The CDR3 loop reads CSVKGGISYEQYF. CDR3 in DNA: TGCAGCGTGAAAGGGGGAATCTCCTACGAGCAGTACTTC.

To note about this clonotype: This may be a read error, as it is one base from a much larger clone. The V and J genes are TRBV6-1 and TRBJ1-5; weak D call: TRBD1 (5 bases). CDR3 length equals 14 residues. Germline V gene sequence: CDR1 MNHNS, CDR2 SASEGT. Trimming took off 6 bases at V and 3 bases at J, with 12 bases between the two ends. CDR3 sequence: CASRGTYNNQPQHF. The CDR3 region has the DNA TGTGCCAGCAGGGGGACGTATAACAATCAGCCCCAGCATTTT.

This clonotype was counted many times. This chain uses TRBV2 with TRBJ2-6; 7 positions agree with TRBD2. The CDR3 loop spans 16 amino acids. V was pared by 5 bases and J by 0 bases, with 4 bases of the junction left unmatched. CDR1 SNHLY and CDR2 FYNNEI come from the germline V gene. The CDR3 coding sequence is TGTGCCAGCAGTAGAGCGGGAAGCTCTGGGGCCAACGTCCTGACTTTC. This codes for CASSRAGSSGANVLTF.

The chain uses TRBV19 and TRBJ2-6; D unclear. Looked up from germline, CDR1 is LNHDA and CDR2 is SQIVND (reference sequence). V lost 9 bases to trimming and J lost 2 bases, with 8 bases between them. The CDR3 totals 13 residues. The CDR3 protein is CASLGTGANVLTF. The DNA for the CDR3 is TGTGCCAGCCTAGGAACTGGGGCCAACGTCCTGACTTTC.

This clonotype occurred once. Since a much larger clone is just one base distant, this may be a read error. The chain links TRBV5-1 to TRBJ1-1, with D possibly being TRBD1 (5 bases). The CDR3 has 15 amino acids. V lost 7 bases and J lost 3, with 19 bases in between. Germline V CDR1 and CDR2: SGHRS, YFSETQ. This CDR3 reads CASGSGLSGYTEAFF. The CDR3 nucleotides are TGCGCCAGCGGTTCAGGGTTGAGTGGGTACACTGAAGCTTTCTTT.

Ten or more counts support this clonotype. This CDR3 is CSARPEGQSLNTEAFF. As DNA, the CDR3 is TGCAGTGCTAGACCAGAGGGACAGTCACTGAACACTGAAGCTTTCTTT. This chain connects TRBV20-1 to TRBJ1-1, with 7 bases that match TRBD1. V lost 2 bases and J lost 0; bases outside the gene matches: 9. From germline, CDR1 is DFQATT and CDR2 SNEGSKA (reference sequence). The CDR3 has 16 residues.

This clonotype came up many times. The rearrangement uses TRBV29-1 and TRBJ2-7, with TRBD2 identical over 10 bases. J was trimmed by 2 bases and V by 6 bases; bases with no gene match: 4. This CDR3 has 13 amino acids. CDR1 is SQVTM, CDR2 ANQGSEA, per germline. CDR3 protein: CSVEREGPYEQYF. The DNA for the CDR3 is TGCAGCGTCGAGCGGGAGGGCCCCTACGAGCAGTACTTC.

This clonotype was recorded at least ten times. V and J are TRBV3-1 and TRBJ2-7; D is possibly TRBD1 (6 bases). Germline CDR1 is LGHDT and CDR2 is YNNKEL (reference sequence). V gave up 2 bases and J gave up 4 bases, with 12 bases separating them. This CDR3 has 14 amino acids. CDR3 in amino acids: CASSQPGQIYEQYF. For the CDR3, the DNA is TGTGCCAGCAGCCAACCAGGACAGATATACGAGCAGTACTTC.